These 8 T cell receptor beta chains came from one sample sequenced in a study of blood T cells in healthy people across ages. The use of a sample-barcoded 5' primer and a J-beta primer mix characterized a second PCR of 7 to 11 cycles. TCRdb fed the 5' RACE reads into MiXCR, producing one record per CDR3 protein. The sample shows over 450,000 distinct CDR3 sequences, approximately 25% of them seen only once. The same data also went into a second study, on T cells of mothers and their children.

Sequencing was carried out using blood. All receptors derive from a boy between 5 and 17 years old in good health.

This clonotype has just a few counts. The chain is built from TRBV7-9 and TRBJ1-1; no reliable D call. CDR1 SEHNR and CDR2 FQNEAQ come from the germline V gene (reference sequence). The CDR3 consists of 13 residues. Trimming left V 3 bases short and J 0 bases short, with 5 bases between. This CDR3 is CASSFWMNTEAFF. The CDR3 DNA reads TGTGCCAGCAGCTTCTGGATGAACACTGAAGCTTTCTTT.

This chain joins TRBV29-1 and TRBJ2-3, with a possible D match to TRBD2 (6 bases). Trimming shortened V by 8 bases and J by 0 bases, and 15 bases separated the two germline ends. The germline V gene has CDR1 SQVTM and CDR2 ANQGSEA. The CDR3 covers 14 residues. This CDR3 is CSPQGGASTDTQYF. The CDR3 DNA follows: TGCAGCCCGCAGGGCGGGGCGAGCACAGATACGCAGTATTTT.

This clonotype was counted only a few times. This chain connects TRBV7-8 to TRBJ1-2, with D possibly being TRBD1 (5 bases). The CDR3 is 15 amino acids. V was clipped by 0 bases and J by 8 bases, with 16 bases between them. Per germline, CDR1 SGHVS and CDR2 FQNEAQ. This CDR3 reads CASSLAPGPLLGYTF. CDR3 DNA sequence: TGTGCCAGCAGCTTAGCGCCGGGACCGCTATTAGGCTACACCTTC.

This clonotype has more than one count but fewer than ten. The chain employs TRBV7-6 and TRBJ2-5, with D possibly being TRBD2 (6 bases). The DNA end favors TRBJ2-7, so the J call may be wrong. The CDR3 has 13 residues. CDR1 is SGHVS and CDR2 is FNYEAQ in the germline V gene. The CDR3 protein is CASSLADYYEQYF. The CDR3 nucleotides are TGTGCCAGCAGCTTAGCGGACTATTACGAGCAGTACTTC.

The V gene is TRBV5-1, the J gene TRBJ2-7, with 7 bases fitting TRBD1. V dropped 4 bases and J dropped 4; count of bases not matched to a gene: 11. Germline V gives CDR1 SGHRS, CDR2 YFSETQ. This CDR3 is 15 amino acids long. CDR3 region: CASSLNQGTDYEQYF. As DNA, the CDR3 is TGCGCCAGCAGCCTAAACCAGGGGACAGATTACGAGCAGTACTTC. The full variable domain, completed using reference TRBV5-1 and TRBJ2-7, is KAGVTQTPRYLIKTRGQQVTLSCSPISGHRSVSWYQQTPGQGLQFLFEYFSETQRNKGNFPGRFSGRQFSNSRSEMNVSTLELGDSALYLCASSLNQGTDYEQYFGPGTRLTVT.

This clonotype was observed a handful of times. V and J are TRBV2 and TRBJ2-5, with 14 nucleotides matching TRBD2. CDR1 and CDR2 from the germline V gene are SNHLY and FYNNEI. There are 15 residues in the CDR3. V dropped 4 bases and J dropped 5; count of bases not matched to a gene: 3. The CDR3 DNA follows: TGTGCCAGCAGTGCGGGACTAGCGGGAGAGGAGACCCAGTACTTC. Translation: CASSAGLAGEETQYF.

V is TRBV4-3 and J is TRBJ1-1, with 7 positions matching TRBD1. CDR1 is LGHNA, CDR2 YSLEER, per germline. Trimming removed 0 bases from V and 1 base from J; junction bases left unmatched: 2. The CDR3 is made up of 15 amino acids. The CDR3 is CASSQDRDRNTEAFF. The DNA of the CDR3 is TGCGCCAGCAGCCAAGACCGGGACAGGAACACTGAAGCTTTCTTT.

This clonotype was seen repeatedly, ten times or more. This chain joins TRBV20-1 and TRBJ2-1, with TRBD1 matching 9 bases. Per the germline V gene, CDR1 is DFQATT and CDR2 is SNEGSKA (reference sequence). The junction had 3 bases not matched to a gene; V was cut back by 4 bases and J by 2 bases. The CDR3 spans 14 residues. As DNA, the CDR3 is TGCAGTGCTATAAGACAGGGGGCCTACAATGAGCAGTTCTTC. This translates into CSAIRQGAYNEQFF.